This T cell receptor (beta chain) derives from a study of neurological immune-mediated disorders. Per germline, CDR1 DFQATT and CDR2 SNEGSKA (reference sequence). The CDR3 loop spans 14 amino acids. V dropped 8 bases and J dropped 0; count of bases not matched to a gene: 9. Regarding the study as a whole: Because no CDR3 amino acid sequences were shared across subjects by expanded clones, private repertoires were suggested in all groups.

MiXCR, applied by TCRdb to the 5' RACE reads, yields one record per CDR3 protein. Of 15,000 to 20,000 distinct CDR3 sequences listed, roughly 20% were seen once; the top ten hold under 30%. This clonotype was observed at least ten times. The antigen is undetermined. The receptor was isolated from a man in his forties or fifties in good health. The sample comprised PBMCs. The gene calls are TRBV20-1 and TRBJ2-5, with 7 bases aligning to TRBD1. The CDR3 DNA is TGCAGTACTATAGGAGACAGGGACCAAGAGACCCAGTACTTC. It yields the protein CSTIGDRDQETQYF.